The present TCR beta chain was sequenced within a study of shared clonotypes between healthy human individuals. Study as a whole: There were three CD4 naive, three CD4 memory, two CD8 naive and one CD8 memory plates per donor. Study conclusions and caveats: Around 5% of naive CD4 clonotypes were shared across several donors.

Adult Caucasians living in Nashville, Tennessee made up all of the donors. CD4+ cell separation produced CD45RA+ naive and CD45RA-negative memory subsets. Assay: immunoSEQ multiplex PCR; the TCRdb copy retains only in-frame clones and omits some. The sample has roughly 1,500,000 clones, 98% to 99% seen once; the top ten hold 0.36%. In regard to this clone: What it binds is unknown.

V was shortened by 2 bases and J by 3 bases, with 14 bases between the two germline ends. The CDR3 totals 15 residues. The V gene's germline CDR1 is LNHNV and CDR2 YYDKDF (reference sequence). The chain employs TRBV15 and TRBJ2-7, with D perhaps TRBD2 (6 bases). The receptor was isolated from a man aged 25-45 years in good health. Sequencing was done on a sample of naive CD4+ T cells sorted from blood. The sample's subset: CD45RA+ positively selected. Here the CDR3 reads CATSRMKTGDYEQYF. CDR3 DNA: TGTGCCACCAGCAGAATGAAGACGGGGGACTACGAGCAGTACTTC.